This passage covers 32 T cell receptor beta chains from one sample sequenced in a study of vaccination effects on CD4 cells after COVID-19 (dated by TCRdb to between 2020 and 2023). Libraries were prepared through the immunoSEQ multiplex PCR assay. TCRdb retrieved this table from immuneACCESS and kept in-frame rearrangements only. Not all clones are present; in checked studies, unresolved V genes account for under half, and no reason is known for the remainder. This sample holds about 61,000 clones; more than 80% were observed only once. About 2.5% of the sample goes to the ten largest clones. In the ViraFEST assay, PBMC were stimulated with viral peptide pools, and antigen-specific CD4+ T cell clonotypes were then identified by expansion using TCR sequencing. After roughly 11 days of culture, CD4+ T cells were isolated with the EasySep CD4+ T cell isolation kit. These TCRs are of unknown antigen specificity.

The material was CD4+ T cells from PBMCs cultured with HCoV-229E spike peptides, obtained before COVID-19 vaccination. The cell subset or site label corresponds to: HCoV-229E spike overlapping peptide pool stimulation. The receptors were gathered from a human donor who received a COVID-19 vaccine.

The chain combines TRBV7-9 with TRBJ1-6; possible D gene TRBD1, 6 bases. Per the germline V gene, CDR1 is SEHNR and CDR2 is FQNEAQ (reference sequence). V lost 5 bases, J lost 7 bases, and 12 bases lay in between. The CDR3 length is 14 residues. CDR3 DNA sequence: TGTGCCAGCAGCGCCGGACAGAAAAATTCACCCCTCCACTTT. This translates into CASSAGQKNSPLHF.

This clone was detected once. The rearrangement links TRBV29-1 to TRBJ2-3, with D possibly called TRBD1 or TRBD2 (5 bases each). V was shortened by 4 bases and J by 6 bases, with 11 bases between the two germline ends. Per the germline V gene, CDR1 is SQVTM and CDR2 is ANQGSEA. CDR3 size: 12 residues. The CDR3 reads CSVGKGSDTQYF. As DNA, the CDR3 is TGCAGCGTTGGTAAGGGGAGCGATACGCAGTATTTT.

The chain uses TRBV28 and TRBJ1-5; D is uncertain. Between the trimmed V and J ends, which lost 6 bases and 0 bases, there was a span of 18 bases. The germline CDR1 and CDR2 sequences are MDHEN and SYDVKM. This CDR3 spans 17 amino acids. CDR3 in amino acids: CASRVTLFIHSNQPQHF. The DNA for the CDR3 is TGTGCCAGCAGGGTGACACTATTCATCCATAGCAATCAGCCCCAGCATTTT.

V and J are TRBV2 and TRBJ2-7; D might be TRBD2 (7 bases). Trimming removed 8 bases at V and 3 bases at J, with 17 bases between. The germline V gene has CDR1 SNHLY and CDR2 FYNNEI. CDR3 length: 14 amino acids. CDR3 sequence: CASLGAGAVYEQYV. The CDR3, as DNA: TGTGCCAGCCTAGGGGCGGGGGCCGTCTACGAGCAGTACGTC.

The rearrangement links TRBV29-1 to TRBJ1-5; no firm D call. The germline V gene encodes CDR1 SQVTM and CDR2 ANQGSEA. The ends were cut back, 4 bases at V and 4 bases at J, with 8 bases in the middle. The CDR3 extends over 12 amino acids. The DNA of the CDR3 is TGCAGCGTTGGCGGTGATAATCAGCCCCAGCATTTT. Translated: CSVGGDNQPQHF.

V is TRBV30 and J is TRBJ1-1, with TRBD1 matching 9 bases. CDR3 size: 14 residues. J gave up 3 bases and V 3 bases, and 5 bases lay outside the gene matches. CDR1 is GTSNPN and CDR2 is SVGIG in the germline V gene (reference sequence). CDR3 DNA sequence: TGTGCCTGGAGCCTGACAGGGGGGGACACTGAAGCTTTCTTT. Translated: CAWSLTGGDTEAFF.

This clone was detected once. The J gene is TRBJ2-7, the V gene TRBV28; 8 positions match TRBD2. Germline V gene sequence: CDR1 MDHEN, CDR2 SYDVKM. CDR3 length: 15 residues. Germline trimming cut 2 bases from V and 4 bases from J; bases unmatched to any gene: 7. CDR3 bases: TGTGCCAGCAGTTTAGCCGGGACTAGTAAATACGAGCAGTACGTC. It specifies CASSLAGTSKYEQYV.

CDR3 sequence: CASSLAPSGGQNTQYF. The CDR3 nucleotides read TGTGCCAGCAGCTTAGCCCCCTCAGGAGGGCAAAATACGCAGTATTTT. The chain has TRBV7-2 and TRBJ2-3, with D maybe TRBD2 (6 bases). V was cut by 0 bases and J by 7 bases, with 17 bases left in between. This CDR3 is built from 16 residues. CDR1 and CDR2 from the germline V gene are SGHTA and FQGNSA.

This chain uses TRBV6-5 with TRBJ2-2, with TRBD2 matching 7 bases. Germline V gene lookup returns CDR1 MNHEY and CDR2 SVGAGI. The length of the CDR3 is 14 residues. J was trimmed by 3 bases and V by 7 bases; bases with no gene match: 5. The CDR3 here is CASTHGGYTGELFF. CDR3 DNA sequence: TGTGCCAGCACTCACGGGGGGTACACCGGGGAGCTGTTTTTT.

The V and J genes are TRBV5-1 and TRBJ2-6; no clear D gene. V was shortened by 2 bases and J by 0 bases, with 6 bases between the two germline ends. The CDR3 is made up of 15 amino acids. Germline V gene sequence: CDR1 SGHRS, CDR2 YFSETQ. CDR3 bases: TGCGCCAGCAGCTTCCCGAGCTCTGGGGCCAACGTCCTGACTTTC. Amino acids: CASSFPSSGANVLTF.

The chain recombines TRBV19 with TRBJ2-2; D remains unclear. Germline CDR1 LNHDA, CDR2 SQIVND (reference sequence). The CDR3 extends over 17 amino acids. V lost 5 bases, J lost 0 bases, and 16 bases lay in between. The CDR3 protein is CASSLLLGDPNTGELFF. CDR3 DNA: TGTGCCAGTAGTTTGCTCTTAGGAGATCCGAACACCGGGGAGCTGTTTTTT. Together with reference TRBV19 and TRBJ2-2, the CDR3 gives the full variable domain: DGGITQSPKYLFRKEGQNVTLSCEQNLNHDAMYWYRQDPGQGLRLIYYSQIVNDFQKGDIAEGYSVSREKKESFPLTVTSAQKNPTAFYLCASSLLLGDPNTGELFFGEGSRLTVL.

This clone appeared a single time. The V and J genes are TRBV6-2 or TRBV6-3 and TRBJ2-1; 12 bases line up with TRBD2. Germline V gene sequence: CDR1 MNHEY, CDR2 SVGEGT. Trimming removed 5 bases from V and 10 bases from J; junction bases left unmatched: 6. The CDR3 contains 14 residues. The DNA of the CDR3 is TGTGCCAGCAGTCGCGGACTAGCGGGGCCAGAGCAGTTCTTC. Protein sequence: CASSRGLAGPEQFF.

This clone was counted a few times. The J gene is TRBJ1-3, the V gene TRBV7-2; D gene ambiguous. This CDR3 comprises 16 residues. Trimming pared 2 bases from V and 4 bases from J, leaving 15 bases between. Germline values: CDR1 SGHTA, CDR2 FQGNSA. Here the CDR3 DNA reads TGTGCCAGCAGCTTAATATTGAGGGTCGCCGGAAACACCATATATTTT. Its translation is CASSLILRVAGNTIYF. The whole variable domain, remainder taken from reference TRBV7-2 and TRBJ1-3, is GAGVSQSPSNKVTEKGKDVELRCDPISGHTALYWYRQSLGQGLEFLIYFQGNSAPDKSGLPSDRFSAERTGGSVSTLTIQRTQQEDSAVYLCASSLILRVAGNTIYFGEGSWLTVV.

The chain combines TRBV24-1 with TRBJ2-3; a possible D gene is TRBD1 (5 bases). Germline V gene sequence: CDR1 KGHDR, CDR2 SFDVKD. Trimming pared 3 bases from V and 1 base from J, leaving 13 bases between. CDR3 size: 16 residues. The CDR3 sequence: CATSDTLGEGTDTQYF. The CDR3 DNA reads TGTGCCACCAGTGATACTTTAGGGGAAGGCACAGATACGCAGTATTTT.

The chain joins TRBV10-1 to TRBJ2-3; D might be TRBD1 or TRBD2, each matching 6 bases. Looked up from germline, CDR1 is WNHNN and CDR2 is SYGVQD (reference sequence). The CDR3 length is 13 residues. Trimming removed 3 bases at V and 5 bases at J, with 9 bases between. The chain's CDR3 is CASSDGGRDTQYF. In DNA, the CDR3 is TGCGCCAGCAGTGACGGGGGCCGAGATACGCAGTATTTT.

V and J are TRBV6-5 and TRBJ2-1, with 8 bases identical to TRBD1. The ends lost 6 bases at V and 7 bases at J; junction bases unmatched: 8. The CDR3 contains 14 residues. CDR1 is MNHEY, CDR2 SVGAGI, per germline. Here the CDR3 reads CASSSRTGTNEQFF. The DNA for the CDR3 is TGTGCCAGCAGCTCCCGGACAGGGACGAATGAGCAGTTCTTC.

The chain has TRBV28 and TRBJ1-2; TRBD1 is a possible D gene (5 bases). This CDR3 comprises 12 residues. Germline lookup yields CDR1 MDHEN and CDR2 SYDVKM. V was pared by 7 bases and J by 7 bases, with 13 bases between. The CDR3 DNA follows: TGTGCCAGCACCATGAGGGGCACTGGCTACACCTTC. This gives the protein CASTMRGTGYTF.

The genes are TRBV24-1 and TRBJ1-1; D perhaps matches TRBD1 (6 bases). Trimming took off 9 bases at V and 4 bases at J, with 17 bases between the two ends. CDR1 and CDR2 (germline): KGHDR, SFDVKD. There are 14 residues in the CDR3. The CDR3 protein is CATVGAGAPTEAFF. DNA for the CDR3: TGTGCCACCGTCGGGGCGGGGGCGCCCACTGAAGCTTTCTTT.

This chain uses TRBV4-1 with TRBJ1-3, with D hard to call. The CDR3 sequence is 16 residues long. V gave up 0 bases and J gave up 0 bases, with 9 bases separating them. The germline V gene encodes CDR1 MGHRA and CDR2 YSYEKL. The CDR3 DNA follows: TGCGCCAGCAGCCAAGATCCGGTTGACTCTGGAAACACCATATATTTT. Translating gives CASSQDPVDSGNTIYF.

This rearrangement joins TRBV3-1 (or the pseudogene TRBV3-2) to TRBJ2-1; TRBD1 agrees at 9 bases. The germline gives CDR1 LGHDT, CDR2 YNNKEL (reference sequence). The CDR3 has 17 residues. Trimming at V came to 1 base and at J to 4 bases, leaving 8 bases not matched to a gene. CDR3 amino acids: CASSQAEQGARYNEQFF. The CDR3 DNA reads TGTGCCAGCAGCCAAGCTGAACAGGGGGCGCGGTACAATGAGCAGTTCTTC.

The V and J genes are TRBV12-5 and TRBJ1-4; D not certain. V lost 5 bases to trimming and J lost 5 bases, with 12 bases between them. CDR1 and CDR2 from the germline V gene are LGHNT and FRNRAP. The CDR3 sequence is 14 residues long. The CDR3 nucleotides are TGTGCTAGTGGTCCTGGGGTCATAAATGAAAAACTGTTTTTT. Its translation is CASGPGVINEKLFF.

This chain joins TRBV11-2 and TRBJ2-2; D tentatively fits TRBD1 or TRBD2 (5 bases each). The V end lost 1 base, the J end lost 6 bases, and 18 bases lay between the germline ends. Germline CDR1 SGHAT, CDR2 FQNNGV. This CDR3 has 17 residues. DNA of the CDR3: TGTGCCAGCAGCTTAGGTTCGAGGGGTCGATTCGCCGGGGAGCTGTTTTTT. As protein: CASSLGSRGRFAGELFF.

The V call is TRBV2, the J call TRBJ2-7; 11 nucleotides match TRBD2. The CDR3 spans 15 residues. Germline CDR1 SNHLY, CDR2 FYNNEI. V trimming: 3 bases; J trimming: 3 bases; junction bases outside the gene matches: 4. In DNA form, the CDR3 reads TGTGCCAGCAGTGACCAGGGACTAGCGGACTACGAGCAGTACGTC. Protein product: CASSDQGLADYEQYV.

The rearrangement uses TRBV9 and TRBJ2-5, with 7 bases matching TRBD1. Germline V gives CDR1 SGDLS, CDR2 YYNGEE. J gave up 2 bases and V 3 bases, and 4 bases lay outside the gene matches. The CDR3 runs 14 residues. CDR3: CASSGRDRQETQYF. CDR3 DNA sequence: TGTGCCAGCAGCGGCCGGGACAGACAAGAGACCCAGTACTTC.

V and J are TRBV5-1 and TRBJ1-4; D is undetermined. V was clipped by 4 bases and J by 3 bases, with 13 bases between them. This CDR3 has 15 amino acids. Germline CDR1 reads SGHRS; CDR2 reads YFSETQ. The CDR3 sequence is CASSDTTGANEKLFF. DNA for the CDR3: TGCGCCAGCAGCGACACTACCGGGGCTAATGAAAAACTGTTTTTT.

V gene TRBV5-1 combines with J gene TRBJ1-4; a weak D match, TRBD1 (5 bases). Germline V CDR1 and CDR2: SGHRS, YFSETQ. The ends were cut back, 0 bases at V and 11 bases at J, with 20 bases in the middle. This CDR3 comprises 16 residues. The CDR3 coding sequence is TGCGCCAGCAGCTTGGCCTTTCGACAGATCAGCGGCAAACTGTTTTTT. Protein product: CASSLAFRQISGKLFF.

The V and J genes are TRBV29-1 and TRBJ2-3; the D gene is possibly TRBD2 (6 bases). Trimming took off 6 bases at V and 6 bases at J, with 22 bases between the two ends. Per the germline V gene, CDR1 is SQVTM and CDR2 is ANQGSEA. This CDR3 contains 15 residues. CDR3: CSVAPSGGVGDTQYF. CDR3 in DNA: TGCAGCGTGGCTCCCTCCGGGGGTGTAGGGGATACGCAGTATTTT.

This clone has more than one count but fewer than ten. The J gene is TRBJ2-7, the V gene TRBV29-1, with unresolved D. The germline V gene encodes CDR1 SQVTM and CDR2 ANQGSEA. This CDR3 contains 13 residues. The V and J ends lost 2 bases and 2 bases respectively, with 10 bases between them. In DNA form, the CDR3 reads TGCAGCGTTGAACGGACGGAGACCTACGAGCAGTACGTC. Residues: CSVERTETYEQYV.

The genes are TRBV5-1 and TRBJ2-1; the match to TRBD2 covers 10 bases. V dropped 4 bases and J dropped 4; count of bases not matched to a gene: 5. Germline lookup yields CDR1 SGHRS and CDR2 YFSETQ. This CDR3 spans 15 amino acids. CDR3 nucleotides: TGCGCCAGCAGCGGGGGACTAGCGACATACAATGAGCAGTTCTTC. It codes for CASSGGLATYNEQFF.

The V and J genes are TRBV20-1 and TRBJ2-3; D is uncertain. There are 10 residues in the CDR3. With 2 bases removed from V and 6 bases from J, the gap between germline ends came to 3 bases. Germline values: CDR1 DFQATT, CDR2 SNEGSKA (reference sequence). The CDR3 bases are TGCAGTGCTAGAACGGATACGCAGTATTTT. Encoded protein: CSARTDTQYF.

The chain joins TRBV7-2 to TRBJ1-5; D remains unclear. V lost 5 bases, J lost 2 bases, and 7 bases lay in between. The CDR3 is 13 amino acids. Germline values: CDR1 SGHTA, CDR2 FQGNSA. The CDR3: CASSKDGNQPQHF. The DNA for the CDR3 is TGTGCCAGCAGCAAGGACGGCAATCAGCCCCAGCATTTT.

V usage is TRBV18 and J usage is TRBJ1-1; 8 nucleotides align to TRBD1. The J segment lost 4 bases and the V segment lost 0 bases, leaving 4 bases of the junction unmatched. This CDR3 is 15 amino acids long. CDR1 is KGHSH and CDR2 is LQKENI in the germline V gene. The CDR3 DNA is TGTGCCAGCTCACCACCGACAGGGGTAACCACTGAAGCTTTCTTT. Its translation is CASSPPTGVTTEAFF.